Presented here are 25 T cell receptor beta chains from one specimen sequenced in a study of shared T cell receptors in the human thymus. TCRdb's copy holds only in-frame clones and misses some; the assay was immunoSEQ multiplex PCR. The repertoire holds about 710,000 clones, 87% seen once, with approximately 0.0097% in the top ten. In addition, the sample was reused for a study of human thymus T cells.

The material sequenced was thymocytes. These receptors came from a boy less than two years old with a congenital heart defect.

In nucleotides, the CDR3 is TGTGCCTGGGGGGACACTTACTATGGCTACACCTTC. Translated: CAWGDTYYGYTF. V is TRBV30 and J is TRBJ1-2; possibly TRBD1 for D (6 bases). CDR3 size: 12 residues. The ends were cut back, 5 bases at V and 3 bases at J, with 10 bases in the middle. The germline CDR1 and CDR2 sequences are GTSNPN and SVGIG (reference sequence).

V and J are TRBV18 and TRBJ1-4; D perhaps matches TRBD1 (5 bases). Trimming removed 0 bases from V and 8 bases from J, with 13 bases in between. Germline lookup yields CDR1 KGHSH and CDR2 LQKENI. CDR3 length: 15 residues. Here the CDR3 reads CASSPPQGETEKLFF. The CDR3 DNA reads as TGTGCCAGCTCACCACCGCAGGGCGAGACGGAAAAACTGTTTTTT.

This sequence joins TRBV5-1 and TRBJ1-2; a weak D match, TRBD1 (5 bases). The ends were cut back, 0 bases at V and 0 bases at J, with 15 bases in the middle. CDR3 size: 17 residues. Germline CDR1 reads SGHRS; CDR2 reads YFSETQ. The CDR3 reads CASSLVPGIRANYGYTF. The CDR3 DNA is TGCGCCAGCAGCTTGGTCCCAGGGATTAGGGCTAACTATGGCTACACCTTC.

The V and J genes are TRBV5-4 and TRBJ2-7, with 9 bases fitting TRBD2. The CDR3 sequence is 15 residues long. CDR1 and CDR2 (germline): SGHNT, YYREEE (reference sequence). Unmatched junction bases numbered 12, after V lost 6 bases and J lost 5 bases. CDR3 amino acids: CASTTNSGRPHEQYF. CDR3 coding DNA: TGTGCCAGCACCACAAATAGCGGGAGACCCCACGAGCAGTACTTC. Together with reference TRBV5-4 and TRBJ2-7, the CDR3 gives the full variable domain: ETGVTQSPTHLIKTRGQQVTLRCSSQSGHNTVSWYQQALGQGPQFIFQYYREEENGRGNFPPRFSGLQFPNYSSELNVNALELDDSALYLCASTTNSGRPHEQYFGPGTRLTVT.

The V call is TRBV14, the J call TRBJ1-1; a possible D gene is TRBD1 (5 bases). CDR3 length: 17 amino acids. In germline, CDR1 is SGHDN, CDR2 FVKESK. Trimming removed 0 bases at V and 0 bases at J, with 14 bases between. The CDR3 protein is CASSQDTGGLLNTEAFF. The CDR3 bases are TGTGCCAGCAGCCAAGATACGGGGGGACTTTTGAACACTGAAGCTTTCTTT.

The chain links TRBV27 to TRBJ2-3; the match to TRBD2 covers 7 bases. Germline V CDR1 and CDR2: MNHEY, SMNVEV (reference sequence). This CDR3 has 15 residues. After removal of 5 bases from V and 3 bases from J, the junction contained 8 bases not matched to a gene. As DNA, the CDR3 is TGTGCCAGCAGTGGGCGACCCGGGAGGACAGATACGCAGTATTTT. Translated, it gives CASSGRPGRTDTQYF.

The rearrangement uses TRBV6-1 and TRBJ2-2, with D unclear. CDR1 is MNHNS, CDR2 SASEGT, per germline. The germline V and J ends were trimmed by 2 bases and 6 bases, with 7 bases remaining between them. The CDR3 contains 13 residues. CDR3 sequence: CASSEPPPGELFF. The CDR3 coding sequence is TGTGCCAGCAGTGAACCCCCTCCCGGGGAGCTGTTTTTT.

The chain combines TRBV11-2 with TRBJ2-7; 10 nucleotides line up with TRBD2. Looked up from germline, CDR1 is SGHAT and CDR2 is FQNNGV. This CDR3 has 17 residues. The J segment lost 5 bases and the V segment lost 0 bases, leaving 10 bases of the junction unmatched. CDR3 sequence: CASSLEGSGGAGNEQYF. DNA of the CDR3: TGTGCCAGCAGCTTAGAGGGGAGCGGGGGGGCTGGGAACGAGCAGTACTTC. The full variable domain, rest sourced from reference TRBV11-2 and TRBJ2-7, is EAGVAQSPRYKIIEKRQSVAFWCNPISGHATLYWYQQILGQGPKLLIQFQNNGVVDDSQLPKDRFSAERLKGVDSTLKIQPAKLEDSAVYLCASSLEGSGGAGNEQYFGPGTRLTVT.

The chain uses TRBV7-9 and TRBJ2-7; 7 nucleotides align to TRBD1. Trimming removed 5 bases from V and 4 bases from J; junction bases left unmatched: 5. The CDR3 loop spans 13 amino acids. Per germline, CDR1 SEHNR and CDR2 FQNEAQ (reference sequence). The CDR3 loop is CASSAHRGYEQYF. CDR3 in DNA: TGTGCCAGCAGCGCGCACAGGGGTTACGAGCAGTACTTC. Looking up the rest from reference TRBV7-9 and TRBJ2-7 gives the full variable domain: DTGVSQNPRHKITKRGQNVTFRCDPISEHNRLYWYRQTLGQGPEFLTYFQNEAQLEKSRLLSDRFSAERPKGSFSTLEIQRTEQGDSAMYLCASSAHRGYEQYFGPGTRLTVT.

This sequence joins TRBV20-1 and TRBJ2-5, with TRBD1 matching over 7 bases. The CDR3 consists of 11 residues. Germline V gene lookup returns CDR1 DFQATT and CDR2 SNEGSKA (reference sequence). The CDR3 region has the DNA TGCTTGGGACAGCTCCAAGAGACCCAGTACTTC. Amino acid sequence: CLGQLQETQYF.

About this clone itself: At the DNA level, this CDR3 is encoded by other sequences in the same sample as well. J is TRBJ2-3 and V is TRBV5-1; the D gene is possibly TRBD1 (6 bases). The V gene lost 4 bases and the J gene lost 0 bases, with 9 bases spanning the gap. Per the germline V gene, CDR1 is SGHRS and CDR2 is YFSETQ. The CDR3 extends over 14 amino acids. This CDR3 reads CASSLGQSTDTQYF. As DNA, the CDR3 is TGCGCCAGCAGCCTGGGACAAAGCACAGATACGCAGTATTTT.

V and J are TRBV28 and TRBJ2-1, with a weak D call TRBD1 (6 bases). In germline, CDR1 is MDHEN, CDR2 SYDVKM. The CDR3 is made up of 12 amino acids. V lost 10 bases and J lost 13, with 20 bases in between. The CDR3 DNA reads TGTGCCACAGATACAGGGTCACAGGGCCAGTTCTTC. It translates to CATDTGSQGQFF. Combining the CDR3 with reference TRBV28 and TRBJ2-1 gives the whole variable domain DVKVTQSSRYLVKRTGEKVFLECVQDMDHENMFWYRQDPGLGLRLIYFSYDVKMKEKGDIPEGYSVSREKKERFSLILESASTNQTSMYLCATDTGSQGQFFGPGTRLTVL.

The rearrangement joins TRBV27 to TRBJ1-2; D is unclear. The CDR3 length is 13 residues. Per the germline V gene, CDR1 is MNHEY and CDR2 is SMNVEV (reference sequence). Trimming took off 3 bases at V and 5 bases at J, with 10 bases between the two ends. The CDR3 nucleotides are TGTGCCAGCAGTTTTCACACAGAATATGGCTACACCTTC. This translates into CASSFHTEYGYTF.

V is TRBV18 and J is TRBJ1-1; perhaps TRBD1 as D (6 bases). The CDR3 loop spans 14 amino acids. Germline V gene data show CDR1 as KGHSH and CDR2 as LQKENI. V gave up 6 bases and J gave up 2 bases, with 13 bases separating them. CDR3 sequence: CASSLGQLNTEAFF. The CDR3 nucleotides are TGTGCCAGCTCGCTAGGACAGTTAAACACTGAAGCTTTCTTT.

This clone was counted once. The chain combines TRBV11-2 with TRBJ2-2, with D possibly being TRBD1 (6 bases). Trimming removed 1 base at V and 2 bases at J, with 14 bases between. Germline lookup yields CDR1 SGHAT and CDR2 FQNNGV. The CDR3 is 17 amino acids. The CDR3 nucleotides read TGTGCCAGCAGCTTAGGGCATCCAGGGGCTAACACCGGGGAGCTGTTTTTT. Its protein product is CASSLGHPGANTGELFF.

The genes are TRBV29-1 and TRBJ2-7; tentative D call: TRBD2 (5 bases). V lost 4 bases and J 0 bases, leaving 10 bases between the germline ends. CDR1 SQVTM and CDR2 ANQGSEA come from the germline V gene. The CDR3 spans 13 residues. For the CDR3, the DNA is TGCAGCGTTGCAGGACTGAGCTCCTACGAGCAGTACTTC. Its protein is CSVAGLSSYEQYF.

The rearrangement joins TRBV25-1 to TRBJ2-7; D gene ambiguous. Trimming stripped 0 bases from V and 5 bases from J, with 14 bases between. CDR3 size: 15 residues. CDR1 is MGHDK, CDR2 SYGVNS, per germline. The CDR3 protein is CASSEYRSSWDEQYF. The DNA for the CDR3 is TGTGCCAGCAGTGAATATAGGAGTAGCTGGGACGAGCAGTACTTC.

In the case of this clone: Additional DNA sequences in this sample encode the identical CDR3. The J gene is TRBJ1-1, the V gene TRBV28, with D perhaps matching TRBD1 (6 bases). This CDR3 is built from 12 residues. The germline V and J ends were trimmed by 2 bases and 5 bases, with 6 bases remaining between them. The germline gives CDR1 MDHEN, CDR2 SYDVKM. CDR3 sequence reads: CASSLRGTEAFF. The DNA for the CDR3 is TGTGCCAGCAGTTTAAGGGGGACTGAAGCTTTCTTT. Variable domain in full (rest from reference TRBV28 and TRBJ1-1): DVKVTQSSRYLVKRTGEKVFLECVQDMDHENMFWYRQDPGLGLRLIYFSYDVKMKEKGDIPEGYSVSREKKERFSLILESASTNQTSMYLCASSLRGTEAFFGQGTRLTVV.

This sequence joins TRBV4-1 and TRBJ2-7; the match to TRBD2 covers 9 bases. J was trimmed by 5 bases and V by 0 bases; bases with no gene match: 5. Germline CDR1 and CDR2: MGHRA and YSYEKL. The CDR3 extends over 15 amino acids. DNA of the CDR3: TGCGCCAGCAGCCAAGATAGGACTAGCGCCCACGAGCAGTACTTC. It is translated as CASSQDRTSAHEQYF.

This sequence joins TRBV28 and TRBJ2-6; a possible D gene is TRBD1 (7 bases). The CDR3 contains 19 residues. Between the trimmed V and J ends, which lost 1 base and 0 bases, there was a span of 16 bases. The germline V gene has CDR1 MDHEN and CDR2 SYDVKM. The CDR3, as DNA: TGTGCCAGCAGTTTATTGGGGGGACAGAGAATCTCTGGGGCCAACGTCCTGACTTTC. It specifies CASSLLGGQRISGANVLTF.

This sequence joins TRBV27 and TRBJ2-7; 7 nucleotides match TRBD2. The CDR3 extends over 13 amino acids. The germline V gene encodes CDR1 MNHEY and CDR2 SMNVEV (reference sequence). The trim removed 5 bases at V and 4 bases at J, leaving 5 bases unmatched. The DNA for the CDR3 is TGTGCCAGCAGTAATCCGGGAGGATACGAGCAGTACTTC. Translated, it gives CASSNPGGYEQYF.

The gene calls are TRBV9 and TRBJ2-1; 7 nucleotides agree with TRBD2. The CDR3 has 18 residues. V lost 0 bases, J lost 1 base, and 10 bases stayed unmatched. From germline, CDR1 is SGDLS and CDR2 YYNGEE. CDR3 region: CASSVVPLADLSYNEQFF. The CDR3 DNA follows: TGTGCCAGCAGCGTAGTACCCCTAGCGGACCTTTCCTACAATGAGCAGTTCTTC. Using reference TRBV9 and TRBJ2-1 for the parts outside the CDR3, the full variable domain is DSGVTQTPKHLITATGQRVTLRCSPRSGDLSVYWYQQSLDQGLQFLIQYYNGEERAKGNILERFSAQQFPDLHSELNLSSLELGDSALYFCASSVVPLADLSYNEQFFGPGTRLTVL.

This chain uses TRBV4-2 with TRBJ2-7, with D possibly matching TRBD1 (6 bases). V dropped 1 base and J dropped 7 bases, with 14 bases sitting between them. From germline, CDR1 is LGHNA and CDR2 YNFKEQ. This CDR3 comprises 14 residues. Written as DNA, the CDR3 is TGTGCCAGCAGCCAAGTAGGCAGGGGAGCAGAGCAGTACTTC. Protein product: CASSQVGRGAEQYF.

The chain has TRBV28 and TRBJ2-5; the D is unclear. CDR1 MDHEN and CDR2 SYDVKM come from the germline V gene. The CDR3 spans 13 residues. Trimming stripped 3 bases from V and 4 bases from J, with 9 bases between. The CDR3 nucleotides read TGTGCCAGCAGTTTGTTTGGCAGAGAGACCCAGTACTTC. Residues: CASSLFGRETQYF.

The rearrangement links TRBV2 to TRBJ2-2; TRBD1 aligns across 8 bases. The CDR3 extends over 16 amino acids. The J segment lost 5 bases and the V segment lost 3 bases, leaving 8 bases of the junction unmatched. Germline V gene sequence: CDR1 SNHLY, CDR2 FYNNEI. The CDR3 reads CASSEDQGADTGELFF. In nucleotides, the CDR3 is TGTGCCAGCAGTGAGGACCAGGGGGCCGATACCGGGGAGCTGTTTTTT.